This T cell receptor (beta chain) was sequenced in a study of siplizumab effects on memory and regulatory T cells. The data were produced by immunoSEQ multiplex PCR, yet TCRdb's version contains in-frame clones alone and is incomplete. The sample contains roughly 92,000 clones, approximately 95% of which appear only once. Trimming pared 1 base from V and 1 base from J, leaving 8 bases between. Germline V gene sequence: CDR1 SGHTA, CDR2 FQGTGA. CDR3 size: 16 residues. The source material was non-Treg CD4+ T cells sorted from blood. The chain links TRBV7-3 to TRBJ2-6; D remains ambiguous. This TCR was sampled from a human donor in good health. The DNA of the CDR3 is TGTGCCAGCAGCTTAATTCCGGCATCTGGGGCCAACGTCCTGACTTTC. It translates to CASSLIPASGANVLTF.